These T cell receptor beta chains were read from a single sample in a study of glioma-infiltrating T cells after dendritic cell vaccination. Sequencing used immunoSEQ multiplex PCR; TCRdb keeps in-frame clones, though not all of them. The sample has around 550 clones, around 80% seen once; the top ten hold approximately 10%. This specimen was tumor tissue, taken before dendritic cell vaccination. The source of these receptors is a human donor with glioblastoma. The CDR3 runs from the conserved cysteine through the conserved F or W. Fields, in order: V gene, D gene, clone size, J gene, CDR3 DNA, CDR3 protein. A D gene is named only where the DNA matches it firmly. Clone sizes are given selectively: once, few, many, or a class where the clone is expanded.

TRBV30	TRBD1	NA	TRBJ1-6	TGTGCCTGGAGACAGGGGGATTCACCCCTCCACTTT	CAWRQGDSPLHF
TRBV10-3	TRBD2	NA	TRBJ2-7	TGTGCCATCAGTGAGGGGGGAGGGTCTCTCTACGAGCAGTACTTC	CAISEGGGSLYEQYF
TRBV18	TRBD1	few	TRBJ1-1	TGTGCCAGCTCACGGGGACAGGGGGACACTGAAGCTTTCTTT	CASSRGQGDTEAFF
TRBV7-2	NA	NA	TRBJ1-1	TGTGCCAGCAGCTTGAGGACAGCGAACACTGAAGCTTTCTTT	CASSLRTANTEAFF
TRBV4-2	NA	few	TRBJ2-1	TGTGCCAGCAGCTCCCGGGACTCGACTCCGTTCTTC	CASSSRDSTPFF
TRBV29-1	NA	NA	TRBJ2-1	TGCAGCGTTGCCAACAGTGGCTCCTACAATGAGCAGTTCTTC	CSVANSGSYNEQFF
TRBV14	TRBD1	NA	TRBJ1-1	TGTGCCAGCAGCACTAGGACAGGGTGGAACACTGAAGCTTTCTTT	CASSTRTGWNTEAFF
TRBV5-1	TRBD1	NA	TRBJ2-2	TGCGCCAGCAGCTGGGGGACAGGCCGGACCACCGGGGAGCTGTTTTTT	CASSWGTGRTTGELFF
TRBV28	NA	NA	TRBJ2-7	TGTGCCAGCAGCATCGGGGTTCACTACGAGCAGTACTTC	CASSIGVHYEQYF
TRBV2	NA	NA	TRBJ1-1	TGTGCCAGCAGAGACGAGGGATGGACTGAAGCTTTCTTT	CASRDEGWTEAFF
TRBV5-1	TRBD2	NA	TRBJ2-5	TGCGCCAGCAGCTTGGGGCTTCGTTCTAGCGGGGGGCCCCAAGAGACCCAGTACTTC	CASSLGLRSSGGPQETQYF
TRBV7-9	TRBD1	NA	TRBJ1-1	TGTGCCAGCAGCTCATGGGACAGCTCGAACACTGAAGCTTTCTTT	CASSSWDSSNTEAFF
TRBV11-3	TRBD2	once	TRBJ2-7	TGTGCCAGCAGCTTAGGGGGGGGGAGCTCCTACGAGCAGTACTTC	CASSLGGGSSYEQYF
TRBV6-5	NA	NA	TRBJ1-1	TGTGCCAGCAGTCGGCAGGCGAAATACACTGAAGCTTTCTTT	CASSRQAKYTEAFF
TRBV5-6	NA	NA	TRBJ1-2	TGTGCCAGCAGATCTGACAGGCTCTATGGCTACACCTTC	CASRSDRLYGYTF
TRBV18	TRBD1	NA	TRBJ1-2	TGTGCCAGCTCACAGGGGGCTTATGGCTATGGCTACACCTTC	CASSQGAYGYGYTF
TRBV10-3	TRBD2	NA	TRBJ2-6	TGTGCCGTGACCGGGGGGTTCTCTGGGGCCAACGTCCTGACTTTC	CAVTGGFSGANVLTF
TRBV6-1	NA	NA	TRBJ2-5	TGTGCCAGCAGTGGAGCGGCCCAAGAGACCCAGTACTTC	CASSGAAQETQYF
TRBV15	NA	NA	TRBJ1-2	TGTGCCACCAGCAGAGATGCGGCACGTCAGGGCAGTCCGAAGCATGGCTACACCTTC	CATSRDAARQGSPKHGYTF
TRBV5-6	NA	NA	TRBJ2-7	TGTGCCAGCAGCACTGGGGGGAGACAAACCACCTACGAGCAGTACTTC	CASSTGGRQTTYEQYF
TRBV7-9	TRBD2	NA	TRBJ2-1	TGTGCCAGCATCCGCAGCGGGAGCTCCTACAATGAGCAGTTCTTC	CASIRSGSSYNEQFF
TRBV7-7	NA	NA	TRBJ2-5	TGTGCCAGCAGCTTAGGGTCGGTAGAAGAGACCCAGTACTTC	CASSLGSVEETQYF
TRBV19	NA	NA	TRBJ2-2	TGTGCCAGTAGTGTCTATCTCGGGACTGGGGAGCTGTTTTTT	CASSVYLGTGELFF
TRBV7-6	NA	NA	TRBJ2-7	TGTGCCAGCAGCTTAGAGGAGGGATTTGGTTACGAGCAGTACTTC	CASSLEEGFGYEQYF
TRBV18	TRBD1	few	TRBJ1-1	TGTGCCAGCTCTCCGACAGGGGGCTTGAACACTGAAGCTTTCTTT	CASSPTGGLNTEAFF
TRBV5-1	NA	NA	TRBJ1-4	TGCGCCAGCAGCTTGGCCGGGGAAAAACTGTTTTTT	CASSLAGEKLFF
TRBV18	NA	NA	TRBJ2-1	TGTGCCAGCTCACCTCTTATGGACTTGGATGAGCAGTTCTTC	CASSPLMDLDEQFF
TRBV6-6	NA	NA	TRBJ1-1	TGTGCCAGCAGTTATTCGCAGGTCACTGAAGCTTTCTTT	CASSYSQVTEAFF
TRBV7-6	TRBD2	NA	TRBJ2-2	TGTGCCAGCAGCCGTGCCGGGACTAGCACCGGGGAGCTGTTTTTT	CASSRAGTSTGELFF
TRBV5-1	TRBD1	NA	TRBJ2-7	TGCGCCAGCAGGCAGGGGCAGGGACAGTCAATTACCTACGAGCAGTACTTC	CASRQGQGQSITYEQYF
TRBV4-1	NA	NA	TRBJ2-5	TGCGCCAGCAGCCAAGATCCAGGCAGGCTTCAAGAGACCCAGTACTTC	CASSQDPGRLQETQYF
TRBV30	NA	NA	TRBJ2-5	TGTGCCTGGGAGTCCCCCGGGACCCAGTACTTC	CAWESPGTQYF
TRBV27	NA	few	TRBJ1-2	TGTGCCAGCAGTTTAAGATTGGGGCATCGAGGTGGCTACACCTTC	CASSLRLGHRGGYTF
TRBV18	TRBD1	few	TRBJ2-1	TGTGCCAGCTTACCGGGACAGGCTATTTACAATGAGCAGTTCTTC	CASLPGQAIYNEQFF
TRBV2	NA	NA	TRBJ1-6	TGTGCCAGCCGGCCCGGGGGTTCACCCCTCCACTTT	CASRPGGSPLHF
TRBV4-2	NA	NA	TRBJ2-3	TGTGCCAGCAGCCTACCGCAGGGTGAGCTAGATACGCAGTATTTT	CASSLPQGELDTQYF
TRBV6-5	TRBD1	NA	TRBJ2-7	TGTGCCAGCAGTTACGTACAGGGGCCGTCCTACGAGCAGTACTTC	CASSYVQGPSYEQYF
TRBV5-1	NA	NA	TRBJ2-7	TGCGCCAGCAGCTTGGATGGGGGCATAAACGAGCAGTACTTC	CASSLDGGINEQYF
TRBV11-2	TRBD2	NA	TRBJ2-3	TGTGCCAGCAGCCCATGGACTAGCGGCACAGATACGCAGTATTTT	CASSPWTSGTDTQYF
TRBV15	NA	NA	TRBJ2-6	TGTGCCACCAGCAGAGATCAGTTCTCTGGGGCCAACGTCCTGGCTTTC	CATSRDQFSGANVLAF
TRBV19	NA	few	TRBJ2-2	TGTGCCAGTAGTATGGGAAGCGGGTACCAGGGGGAGCTGTTTTTT	CASSMGSGYQGELFF
TRBV27	TRBD1	once	TRBJ2-1	TGTGCCAGCAGCTACCTTCATCCGGGACAGGGGTCCAATGAGCAGTTCTTC	CASSYLHPGQGSNEQFF
TRBV7-8	TRBD1	NA	TRBJ2-1	TGTGCCAGCAGCCCCTTTCGAGGGGGCGGGTACAATGAGCAGTTCTTC	CASSPFRGGGYNEQFF
TRBV13	TRBD1	NA	TRBJ1-2	TGTGCCAGCAGCAAGGGAACGACAGGGTCGGTCTATGGCTACACCTTC	CASSKGTTGSVYGYTF
TRBV18	TRBD2	NA	TRBJ2-7	TGTGCCAGCTCACCACCCACTAGCGGGAGTGGCGAGCAGTACTTC	CASSPPTSGSGEQYF
TRBV30	NA	NA	TRBJ2-5	TGTGCCTGGAGTGTTCGGCAGACTGCGCGAGGCGAGACCCAGTACTTC	CAWSVRQTARGETQYF
TRBV5-5	TRBD1	NA	TRBJ2-1	TGTGCCAGCAGCTTGTTAAGTTTGGTGCAGGGGGCCAACAATGAGCAGTTCTTC	CASSLLSLVQGANNEQFF
TRBV27	TRBD1	NA	TRBJ1-2	TGTGCCAGCAGTTCTTCCTCGACCGGACAGGGAGGTGGCGGCTACACCTTC	CASSSSSTGQGGGGYTF
TRBV15	TRBD1	NA	TRBJ2-7	TGTGCCACCAGCCAGGGGGACTCCTACGAGCAGTACTTC	CATSQGDSYEQYF
TRBV5-1	TRBD1	NA	TRBJ2-3	TGCGCCAGCAGCTTGGCGGGACAGGGAACAGATACGCAGTATTTT	CASSLAGQGTDTQYF
TRBV2	TRBD2	NA	TRBJ2-1	TGTGCCAGCAGGACCTTAGCGGGAGCTTCCTACAATGAGCAGTTCTTC	CASRTLAGASYNEQFF
TRBV28	TRBD1	NA	TRBJ1-3	TGTGCCAGCAGTGAACCCCGGGACAGGGGGCTTTCAACTGGAAACACCATATATTTT	CASSEPRDRGLSTGNTIYF
TRBV7-6	TRBD1	NA	TRBJ2-1	TGTGCCAGCAGCTTAGGGACAGGGTTGGATGAGCAGTTCTTC	CASSLGTGLDEQFF
TRBV19	NA	NA	TRBJ1-2	TGTGCCAGTAGTGATGACAGGTACTATGGCTACACCTTC	CASSDDRYYGYTF
TRBV6-1	TRBD1	few	TRBJ2-2	TGTGCCAGCGACAGGGGCAACACCGGGGAGCTGTTTTTT	CASDRGNTGELFF
TRBV6-6	NA	once	TRBJ1-6	TGTGCCAGCAGTAGGGAGGATAATTCACCCCTCCACTTT	CASSREDNSPLHF